What follows describes a single T cell receptor beta chain. What antigen it recognizes has not been identified. Nothing much larger sits one base from this clone, and base qualities are not available. The data were obtained in a study of OX40 agonist ivuxolimab in advanced cancers. Broadly, across the study: Ivuxolimab was an agonistic, fully human IgG2 monoclonal antibody directed against OX40 (CD134), a costimulatory receptor. Intravenous ivuxolimab was administered to patients every 2 weeks at six dose levels: 0.01, 0.1, 0.3, 1.5, 3 and 10 mg/kg. The dose-escalation cohort was roughly 87% male with a mean age of approximately 60 years, ranging from about 20 to 85. Of the approximately 54 dose-escalation patients, hepatocellular carcinoma was present in about 20, melanoma in approximately 15, renal cell carcinoma in 9 and head and neck cancer in 9. The monotherapy dose-escalation portion (N of about 50 patients) of the phase I ivuxolimab trial is reported in the paper. Partial responses were achieved by three dose-escalation patients, of whom one had hepatocellular carcinoma and two had cutaneous melanoma. Patients were allowed to have had prior anti-PD-1, anti-PD-L1 or anti-CTLA-4 therapy, and 30% to 40% of the dose-escalation patients had been treated with checkpoint inhibitors. The point of sequencing TCRbeta in the periphery was to test whether ivuxolimab changed TCR sequence diversity and drove clonal T-cell expansion.

Patients with a history of autoimmune disease or receiving systemic immunosuppression were excluded from the trial. Peripheral blood for TCR sequencing was collected from all dose cohorts at baseline, on cycle 4 day 1, and on cycle 7 day 1. Samples were obtained from an open-label, multicenter, first-in-human phase I dose-escalation trial of ivuxolimab. Adults with locally advanced or metastatic melanoma, renal cell carcinoma, hepatocellular carcinoma or head and neck squamous cell carcinoma were enrolled in the trial. Before TCR sequencing, CD4+ T cells and CD8+ T cells from peripheral blood were sorted into separate populations. To sequence the TCRbeta CDR3 region, genomic DNA was isolated from the sorted cells. The immunoSEQ Assay was used for sequencing of TCRbeta CDR3 regions. TCRdb provides this immuneACCESS table in a form limited to in-frame rearrangements. Some clones are lacking; in checked studies, under half of them reflect an unresolved V gene, and why the rest are absent is not known. Counted in this sample were roughly 82,000 clones; 75% to 90% of them appeared once. The ten largest make up 0.75% to 0.85% of the sample.

From cysteine to phenylalanine, the CDR3 is 14 amino acids long. Only the CDR3 portion is preserved as DNA: 42 bases, with reading frame beginning at the first base. General conclusions and limits of the study: Partial responders in the 0.1-3.0 mg/kg groups had among the lowest normalized peripheral clonal expansion, especially among CD8+ T cells. On average, CD8+ T cells showed more expanded clones than CD4+ T cells after ivuxolimab. The antigen specificity of the clonally expanded peripheral T cells was not determined. Low levels of normalized T-cell clonal expansion were also seen in some patients who did not respond. At doses of 0.1 to 3.0 mg/kg, clonal expansion of both CD4+ and CD8+ T cells in blood was seen between baseline and week 6.

This sequence was found in an adult with an advanced solid tumor such as melanoma, head and neck, liver or kidney cancer. This specimen was CD4+ or CD8+ T cells sorted from blood, taken in a trial of the OX40 agonist ivuxolimab. Rearrangement joined TRBV1 to TRBJ2-5; no DNA check was done on the table's D call, TRBD2. TRBV1 is a known pseudogene. The nucleotide sequence reads TGCACCAGCAGCCAAGAGAGGGAGTGGGAGACCCAGTACTTC. Translated, this is CTSSQEREWETQYF.